Shown below are 13 T cell receptor beta chains from a single sample sequenced in a study of T cells in Graves' hyperthyroidism and ophthalmopathy. TCR beta CDR3 regions were amplified from RNA transcripts. HTBI primers drove first-round RT-PCR of the TCR CDR3. Using its own MiXCR run on the multiplex PCR reads, TCRdb lists one record per CDR3 protein. The profile covers hundreds of thousands of distinct CDR3 sequences, with roughly a sixth appearing a single time and 16% taken by the ten largest. Sequenced input: blood. Receptors originate from a woman aged 50 to 60 with Graves' hyperthyroidism that later progressed to Graves' ophthalmopathy.

This clonotype came up many times. The J gene is TRBJ2-2, the V gene TRBV11-2; TRBD2 matches 7 bases. The CDR3 extends over 14 amino acids. The ends lost 5 bases at V and 3 bases at J; junction bases unmatched: 3. The germline gives CDR1 SGHAT, CDR2 FQNNGV. CDR3 DNA: TGTGCCAGCAGCCCGGGGGGATACACCGGGGAGCTGTTTTTT. It codes for CASSPGGYTGELFF.

V is TRBV30 and J is TRBJ2-7; D remains unclear. There are 12 residues in the CDR3. Germline V CDR1 and CDR2: GTSNPN, SVGIG (reference sequence). V was cut by 1 base and J by 6 bases, with 10 bases left in between. The CDR3 here is CAWSGYRAEQYF. CDR3 coding DNA: TGTGCCTGGAGTGGTTATAGGGCCGAGCAGTACTTC.

This clonotype was seen ten or more times. This sequence joins TRBV20-1 and TRBJ1-2, with D perhaps TRBD1 (5 bases). This CDR3 has 14 amino acids. Germline CDR1 is DFQATT and CDR2 is SNEGSKA (reference sequence). The V end was cut by 3 bases, the J end by 0 bases, with 11 bases between. The CDR3 coding sequence is TGCAGTGCTAGTCCCGGGGGGACTAACTATGGCTACACCTTC. Its translation: CSASPGGTNYGYTF.

V usage is TRBV20-1 and J usage is TRBJ2-1; 14 bases agree with TRBD2. CDR3 length: 14 residues. V shed 5 bases, J shed 5 bases, and the junction held 2 bases outside the gene matches. Germline lookup yields CDR1 DFQATT and CDR2 SNEGSKA (reference sequence). The CDR3 sequence: CSALTSGGDNEQFF. The DNA for the CDR3 is TGCAGTGCTCTGACTAGCGGGGGGGACAATGAGCAGTTCTTC.

This clonotype was picked up a small number of times. The chain has TRBV6-1 and TRBJ1-5; 8 positions match TRBD1. Germline V CDR1 and CDR2: MNHNS, SASEGT. The ends lost 6 bases at V and 3 bases at J; junction bases unmatched: 13. The CDR3 totals 17 residues. The CDR3 DNA follows: TGTGCCAGCAGCGCCGGGCGGGCAGGGGGCTCCAATCAGCCCCAGCATTTT. Translating gives CASSAGRAGGSNQPQHF.

The chain joins TRBV11-2 to TRBJ2-2, with 8 bases that match TRBD2. V lost 1 base to trimming and J lost 5 bases; unmatched junction nucleotides: 9. This CDR3 spans 17 amino acids. Looked up from germline, CDR1 is SGHAT and CDR2 is FQNNGV. The CDR3, as DNA: TGTGCCAGCAGCTTAGTAGCCCCGGGGGGGCTTACCGGGGAGCTGTTTTTT. It specifies CASSLVAPGGLTGELFF.

In its sample, this clonotype was seen many times. The chain recombines TRBV7-8 with TRBJ2-6; D call uncertain. The length of the CDR3 is 16 residues. V lost 6 bases to trimming and J lost 0 bases, with 12 bases between them. Germline V CDR1 and CDR2: SGHVS, FQNEAQ. CDR3 loop: CASSRPLDSGANVLTF. The CDR3 DNA follows: TGTGCCAGCAGTAGGCCTTTAGACTCTGGGGCCAACGTCCTGACTTTC.

This clonotype has only a few counts. The chain uses TRBV20-1 and TRBJ2-1, with 9 bases that match TRBD2. J gave up 8 bases and V 0 bases, and 8 bases lay outside the gene matches. The CDR3 consists of 15 residues. Germline V gives CDR1 DFQATT, CDR2 SNEGSKA (reference sequence). The CDR3 nucleotides read TGCAGTGCTAGAGATATGCGGGGGGGCGTGGATGAGCAGTTCTTC. Its translation is CSARDMRGGVDEQFF.

The chain couples TRBV10-1 to TRBJ2-5; 7 nucleotides match TRBD1. Germline assignment: CDR1 WNHNN and CDR2 SYGVQD (reference sequence). This CDR3 has 15 amino acids. Germline trimming cut 0 bases from V and 3 bases from J; bases unmatched to any gene: 4. The chain's CDR3 is CASSESRQGKETQYF. CDR3 DNA: TGCGCCAGCAGTGAGTCCCGACAGGGCAAAGAGACCCAGTACTTC.

This chain links TRBV7-9 with TRBJ1-2; no firm D call. The CDR3 sequence is 14 residues long. The germline V gene encodes CDR1 SEHNR and CDR2 FQNEAQ (reference sequence). Trimming removed 4 bases at V and 3 bases at J, with 12 bases between. The CDR3 DNA is TGTGCCAGCAGCTCCGGACGGACTGACTATGGCTACACCTTC. This translates into CASSSGRTDYGYTF. Filled out from reference TRBV7-9 and TRBJ1-2, the complete variable domain reads DTGVSQNPRHKITKRGQNVTFRCDPISEHNRLYWYRQTLGQGPEFLTYFQNEAQLEKSRLLSDRFSAERPKGSFSTLEIQRTEQGDSAMYLCASSSGRTDYGYTFGSGTRLTVV.

The chain carries TRBV6-1 and TRBJ1-6; maybe TRBD1 (5 bases). Germline values: CDR1 MNHNS, CDR2 SASEGT. Trimming left V 7 bases short and J 8 bases short, with 18 bases between. CDR3 length equals 15 residues. This CDR3 is CASTHRGRFDSPLHF. The CDR3 DNA reads as TGTGCCAGCACTCATCGGGGGAGGTTTGATTCACCCCTCCACTTT.

This clonotype was picked up many times. The J gene is TRBJ1-1, the V gene TRBV5-1, with 7 bases aligning to TRBD1. With 4 bases clipped from V and 6 bases from J, the junction kept 6 bases outside the gene matches. Per the germline V gene, CDR1 is SGHRS and CDR2 is YFSETQ. CDR3 length: 13 residues. In nucleotides, the CDR3 is TGCGCCAGCAGCGCCGACAGGGCCCCTGAAGCTTTCTTT. This sequence encodes CASSADRAPEAFF.

The chain employs TRBV7-3 and TRBJ2-1; TRBD1 agrees at 9 bases. V was pared by 2 bases and J by 8 bases, with 10 bases of the junction left unmatched. Germline loops: CDR1 SGHTA, CDR2 FQGTGA. This CDR3 has 16 residues. CDR3 protein: CASSLPGDRVGDEQFF. In DNA form, the CDR3 reads TGTGCCAGCAGCTTACCTGGGGACAGGGTGGGCGATGAGCAGTTCTTC. The full variable domain, rest sourced from reference TRBV7-3 and TRBJ2-1, is GAGVSQTPSNKVTEKGKYVELRCDPISGHTALYWYRQSLGQGPEFLIYFQGTGAADDSGLPNDRFFAVRPEGSVSTLKIQRTERGDSAVYLCASSLPGDRVGDEQFFGPGTRLTVL.